This TCR beta chain is from a study of blood T cell repertoires in COVID-19. Overall study context: There were acute and convalescent COVID-19 samples, and they came from the United States, Italy and Spain. T cells, B-cell-depleted T cells, or PBMCs provided the cDNA or gDNA that served as material.

This CDR3 contains 12 residues. The germline V and J ends were trimmed by 6 bases and 4 bases, with 9 bases remaining between them. CDR1 and CDR2 from the germline V gene are SQVTM and ANQGSEA. Only in-frame clones appear in the TCRdb table, and some are missing; sequencing was by immunoSEQ multiplex PCR. The sample shows around 250,000 clones, approximately 84% of them seen only once. Which cohort a participant joined came from the clinical history participants gave. This clone was seen a few times. Material: PBMCs or T cells enriched from blood (not recorded which). This sequence originates from a man aged 35-49 years who had recovered from COVID-19. The rearrangement links TRBV29-1 to TRBJ1-4; tentatively, D is TRBD1 (5 bases). DNA for the CDR3: TGCAGCGTAGACAGAGATAATGAAAAACTGTTTTTT. Residues: CSVDRDNEKLFF.